Below, 32 T cell receptor beta chains from the same sample are listed, as sequenced in a study of post-analysis software for immune sequencing data. Study findings and constraints: The study found TRBV5-6, TRBV5-1 and TRBV20-1 among 5 or 6 TRBV segments more frequent in patients than controls.

Unique molecular identifiers were carried by the TCR beta cDNA libraries. TCRdb passed the PCR reads through MiXCR, listing each CDR3 protein once. The data show roughly 670,000 distinct CDR3 sequences, with around 60% seen just once and about 11% held by the top ten. Antigens of these TCRs are unknown. The sample comprised blood. Source of these receptors: a girl aged 2 to 9 with multiple sclerosis.

The chain recombines TRBV5-1 with TRBJ2-3; 9 bases are shared with TRBD2. V dropped 3 bases and J dropped 0; count of bases not matched to a gene: 17. Germline V CDR1 and CDR2: SGHRS, YFSETQ. The CDR3 runs to 20 residues. In DNA form, the CDR3 reads TGCGCCAGCAGCTGGGGTGTAGCGGGAGAGGGAAACCCAAGCACAGATACGCAGTATTTT. Its translation is CASSWGVAGEGNPSTDTQYF.

This chain connects TRBV7-9 to TRBJ2-5; D may be TRBD1 (5 bases). The V end was cut by 4 bases, the J end by 5 bases, with 17 bases between. Germline CDR1 reads SEHNR; CDR2 reads FQNEAQ (reference sequence). The CDR3 runs 15 residues. The CDR3, as DNA: TGTGCCAGCAGCTCCCCCGTTGGGGCAGGGGAGACCCAGTACTTC. This sequence encodes CASSSPVGAGETQYF. Using reference TRBV7-9 and TRBJ2-5 for the parts outside the CDR3, the full variable domain is DTGVSQNPRHKITKRGQNVTFRCDPISEHNRLYWYRQTLGQGPEFLTYFQNEAQLEKSRLLSDRFSAERPKGSFSTLEIQRTEQGDSAMYLCASSSPVGAGETQYFGPGTRLLVL.

The chain joins TRBV3-1 to TRBJ1-5, with D tentatively TRBD1 (5 bases). Germline lookup yields CDR1 LGHDT and CDR2 YNNKEL (reference sequence). This CDR3 spans 15 amino acids. With 4 bases removed from V and 5 bases from J, the gap between germline ends came to 15 bases. CDR3 amino acids: CASSRGVRADQPQHF. CDR3 in DNA: TGTGCCAGCAGCCGGGGGGTTCGGGCGGATCAGCCCCAGCATTTT.

The J gene is TRBJ1-2, the V gene TRBV6-5; tentative D call: TRBD1 (6 bases). Germline V gene data show CDR1 as MNHEY and CDR2 as SVGAGI. The CDR3 is 15 amino acids. Between the trimmed V and J ends, which lost 0 bases and 8 bases, there was a span of 16 bases. CDR3 region: CASSYSKGRGRGYTF. DNA for the CDR3: TGTGCCAGCAGTTACTCGAAGGGCAGGGGCCGAGGCTACACCTTC.

The CDR3 region is CSAKGTEYNSPLHF. The DNA of the CDR3 is TGCAGTGCTAAGGGGACGGAGTATAATTCACCCCTCCACTTT. This rearrangement joins TRBV20-1 to TRBJ1-6; D is possibly TRBD1 (5 bases). This CDR3 region has 14 residues. The germline CDR1 and CDR2 sequences are DFQATT and SNEGSKA (reference sequence). Trimming removed 4 bases from V and 4 bases from J, with 11 bases in between.

The V and J genes are TRBV2 and TRBJ2-4; no clear D. The closer fit of TRBJ2-7 to the DNA end suggests the J call may be wrong. This CDR3 is built from 16 residues. CDR1 and CDR2 from the germline V gene are SNHLY and FYNNEI. CDR3 region: CASSPLGHGRSYEQYF. In DNA, the CDR3 is TGTGCCAGCAGTCCCCTAGGGCACGGACGCTCCTACGAGCAGTACTTC.

This clonotype was detected only a few times. The CDR3 protein is CSASLPSGDRSYEQYF. CDR3 in DNA: TGCAGTGCTAGTCTACCTAGCGGGGACCGCTCCTACGAGCAGTACTTC. The chain couples TRBV20-1 to TRBJ2-7, with 9 nucleotides matching TRBD2. Germline V CDR1 and CDR2: DFQATT, SNEGSKA (reference sequence). J gave up 0 bases and V 3 bases, and 9 bases lay outside the gene matches. This CDR3 contains 16 residues.

In DNA, the CDR3 is TGCGCCAGCAGCCAATGGGACGACTACTCTGGGGCCAACGTCCTGACTTTC. It codes for CASSQWDDYSGANVLTF. The chain links TRBV4-3 to TRBJ2-6; D might be TRBD1 or TRBD2, each matching 5 bases. Germline-derived CDR1 and CDR2 are LGHNA and YSLEER. The CDR3 has 17 residues. Trimming removed 2 bases at V and 0 bases at J, with 11 bases between.

The rearrangement links TRBV24-1 to TRBJ2-1; tentatively, D is TRBD1 or TRBD2 (5 bases each). The CDR3 loop spans 11 amino acids. CDR1 and CDR2 from the germline V gene are KGHDR and SFDVKD. Trimming took 10 bases from V and 8 from J, leaving 11 bases between them. CDR3: CATTGAYEQFF. CDR3 DNA: TGTGCCACGACCGGGGCCTATGAGCAGTTCTTC.

This clonotype was counted a few times. The rearrangement links TRBV29-1 to TRBJ1-2, with D perhaps TRBD1 (5 bases). This CDR3 is built from 13 residues. Trimming cost V 6 bases and J 4 bases, with 15 bases left between them. Germline assignment: CDR1 SQVTM and CDR2 ANQGSEA. CDR3 sequence reads: CSVAGTFSYGYTF. CDR3 nucleotides: TGCAGCGTCGCCGGGACCTTTTCCTATGGCTACACCTTC.

The chain recombines TRBV24-1 with TRBJ2-1; 10 bases line up with TRBD1. CDR1 is KGHDR and CDR2 is SFDVKD in the germline V gene. This CDR3 has 15 residues. Unmatched junction bases numbered 6, after V lost 3 bases and J lost 8 bases. Here the CDR3 reads CATSDDRGRRDEQFF. In DNA, the CDR3 is TGTGCCACCAGTGATGACAGGGGGCGAAGAGATGAGCAGTTCTTC.

The rearrangement uses TRBV10-3 and TRBJ2-3; either TRBD1 or TRBD2 may fit D (5 bases each). V dropped 11 bases and J dropped 2 bases, with 17 bases sitting between them. The CDR3 consists of 14 residues. Germline V gene lookup returns CDR1 ENHRY and CDR2 SYGVKD. CDR3 amino acids: CASASGPNTDTQYF. The CDR3 DNA reads TGTGCCTCGGCCTCGGGACCAAACACAGATACGCAGTATTTT.

The V and J genes are TRBV10-2 and TRBJ2-1, with D perhaps TRBD2 (5 bases). Trimming shortened V by 11 bases and J by 4 bases, and 9 bases separated the two germline ends. CDR3 length: 11 residues. From germline, CDR1 is WSHSY and CDR2 SAAADI. CDR3 sequence reads: CAGGLYNEQFF. The CDR3 DNA sequence: TGCGCCGGTGGACTGTACAATGAGCAGTTCTTC.

This clonotype is a singleton in its sample. This chain connects TRBV6-5 to TRBJ2-6; D not resolved. CDR1 and CDR2 (germline): MNHEY, SVGAGI. The ends were cut back, 0 bases at V and 4 bases at J, with 7 bases in the middle. This CDR3 contains 15 residues. For the CDR3, the DNA is TGTGCCAGCAGTTACTCCCCCTCGGGGGCCAACGTCCTGACTTTC. Its protein is CASSYSPSGANVLTF.

The chain joins TRBV5-1 to TRBJ2-1, with D tentatively TRBD1 (5 bases). The germline gives CDR1 SGHRS, CDR2 YFSETQ. The CDR3 runs 12 residues. Trimming removed 0 bases from V and 10 bases from J, with 8 bases in between. The CDR3 DNA reads as TGCGCCAGCAGCTTGGCTAAGGGGGAGCAGTTCTTC. It translates to CASSLAKGEQFF.

The CDR3 loop reads CASHVGIADTQYF. DNA for the CDR3: TGCGCCAGCCATGTGGGAATTGCAGATACGCAGTATTTT. The genes are TRBV5-1 and TRBJ2-3, with D unclear. This CDR3 has 13 amino acids. V was cut by 7 bases and J by 4 bases, with 13 bases left in between. Germline V gene sequence: CDR1 SGHRS, CDR2 YFSETQ.

V usage is TRBV20-1 and J usage is TRBJ1-1; TRBD1 matches 11 bases. The J segment lost 3 bases and the V segment lost 5 bases, leaving 5 bases of the junction unmatched. Germline V gives CDR1 DFQATT, CDR2 SNEGSKA (reference sequence). The CDR3 spans 14 residues. In nucleotides, the CDR3 is TGCAGTGCTCCCCGGACAGGGGGCCACACTGAAGCTTTCTTT. Its translation is CSAPRTGGHTEAFF.

The chain combines TRBV9 with TRBJ2-1, with a tentative D call TRBD2 (6 bases). The CDR3 runs 15 residues. CDR1 is SGDLS, CDR2 YYNGEE, per germline. Between the trimmed V and J ends, which lost 0 bases and 5 bases, there was a span of 12 bases. CDR3 residues: CASSVEGRTDNEQFF. CDR3 nucleotides: TGTGCCAGCAGCGTAGAGGGGAGGACGGACAATGAGCAGTTCTTC.

The J gene is TRBJ1-4, the V gene TRBV12-3 or TRBV12-4; 7 nucleotides agree with TRBD1. CDR3 length: 14 residues. Trimming removed 5 bases from V and 8 bases from J; junction bases left unmatched: 8. The CDR3 sequence is CASSPDREGEKLFF. The CDR3 region has the DNA TGTGCCAGCAGTCCAGACAGGGAGGGCGAAAAACTGTTTTTT.

This chain links TRBV6-5 with TRBJ2-3, with D uncertain. The CDR3 covers 15 residues. Trimming shortened V by 6 bases and J by 6 bases, and 19 bases separated the two germline ends. Germline V CDR1 and CDR2: MNHEY, SVGAGI. CDR3 in amino acids: CASSGAGLPPDTQYF. CDR3 DNA: TGTGCCAGCAGCGGAGCCGGGCTACCCCCGGATACGCAGTATTTT.

The J gene is TRBJ2-7, the V gene TRBV7-2; TRBD2 is a possible D gene (6 bases). The closer fit of TRBJ2-5 to the DNA end suggests the J call may be wrong. The CDR3 runs to 14 residues. CDR1 is SGHTA, CDR2 FQGNSA, per germline. The CDR3 DNA sequence: TGTGCCAGCAGCCGTTCTAGCGACCAAGAGACCCAGTACTTC. This sequence encodes CASSRSSDQETQYF.

The CDR3 DNA follows: TGTGCCAGCTCTTCGGTCCCAAATGAAAAACTGTTTTTT. It is translated as CASSSVPNEKLFF. The chain couples TRBV18 to TRBJ1-4; unclear D gene. Germline V gene data show CDR1 as KGHSH and CDR2 as LQKENI. The CDR3 is 13 residues long. The V and J ends lost 6 bases and 5 bases respectively, with 10 bases between them. Drawing the rest from reference TRBV18 and TRBJ1-4, the complete variable domain is NAGVMQNPRHLVRRRGQEARLRCSPMKGHSHVYWYRQLPEEGLKFMVYLQKENIIDESGMPKERFSAEFPKEGPSILRIQQVVRGDSAAYFCASSSVPNEKLFFGSGTQLSVL.

The rearrangement uses TRBV9 and TRBJ2-5, with D perhaps assigned TRBD1 or TRBD2 (5 bases each). Trimming left V 0 bases short and J 1 base short, with 10 bases between. The CDR3 loop spans 15 amino acids. Per germline, CDR1 SGDLS and CDR2 YYNGEE. The chain's CDR3 is CASSVDGASQETQYF. CDR3 DNA sequence: TGTGCCAGCAGCGTAGACGGGGCAAGCCAAGAGACCCAGTACTTC.

The rearrangement joins TRBV29-1 to TRBJ2-7; 7 bases line up with TRBD1. The CDR3 contains 14 residues. Germline assignment: CDR1 SQVTM and CDR2 ANQGSEA. Trimming took 0 bases from V and 3 from J; bases not matched to a gene: 5. The CDR3 here is CSVEEGTGDYEQYF. The CDR3 bases are TGCAGCGTTGAAGAAGGAACAGGGGACTACGAGCAGTACTTC.

This clonotype was seen more than once but under ten times. As DNA, the CDR3 is TGTGCCATCAGTGGGGCGGAAAGCACAGATACGCAGTATTTT. This sequence encodes CAISGAESTDTQYF. The genes are TRBV10-3 and TRBJ2-3; D gene uncertain. CDR1 and CDR2 (germline): ENHRY, SYGVKD. This CDR3 contains 14 residues. Trimming cost V 4 bases and J 0 bases, with 8 bases left between them.

This clonotype appeared a single time. The chain combines TRBV6-5 with TRBJ2-7; D is possibly TRBD2 (6 bases). The CDR3 contains 14 residues. Germline CDR1 and CDR2: MNHEY and SVGAGI. The V gene lost 6 bases and the J gene lost 0 bases, with 12 bases spanning the gap. The CDR3 region has the DNA TGTGCCAGCAGCAATCGGGAGCCCTCCTACGAGCAGTACTTC. Protein sequence: CASSNREPSYEQYF.

The rearrangement uses TRBV7-9 and TRBJ2-7, with 9 bases aligning to TRBD2. The J call is doubtful: the DNA matches TRBJ2-5 better. The germline V gene encodes CDR1 SEHNR and CDR2 FQNEAQ (reference sequence). The CDR3 has 15 amino acids. In DNA form, the CDR3 reads TGTGCCAGCAGCTTAGCTAGCGGGAGTAGAGAGACCCAGTACTTC. It specifies CASSLASGSRETQYF.

In its sample, this clonotype was seen many times. This rearrangement joins TRBV7-2 to TRBJ2-5; 9 bases fit TRBD2. This CDR3 comprises 14 residues. The V and J ends lost 2 bases and 2 bases, in that order; junction bases with no gene match: 0. CDR1 is SGHTA and CDR2 is FQGNSA in the germline V gene. The CDR3 nucleotides are TGTGCCAGCAGCTTACTAGCGGGACAAGAGACCCAGTACTTC. Encoded protein: CASSLLAGQETQYF.

The chain uses TRBV6-1 and TRBJ2-1; weak D call: TRBD2 (6 bases). The CDR3 totals 14 residues. Trimming shortened V by 4 bases and J by 7 bases, and 14 bases separated the two germline ends. The germline CDR1 and CDR2 sequences are MNHNS and SASEGT. CDR3 region: CASSAEGGLNEQFF. CDR3 nucleotide sequence: TGTGCCAGCAGTGCGGAGGGAGGTTTAAATGAGCAGTTCTTC.

The chain recombines TRBV11-2 with TRBJ1-2; the D gene is possibly TRBD1 (5 bases). Trimming removed 5 bases at V and 9 bases at J, with 19 bases between. The CDR3 length is 14 residues. Per the germline V gene, CDR1 is SGHAT and CDR2 is FQNNGV. CDR3 coding DNA: TGTGCCAGCAGCCCCTCCGGGACCGCCCCCAGCTACACCTTC. Its protein is CASSPSGTAPSYTF.

This chain uses TRBV7-2 with TRBJ1-2; 7 nucleotides match TRBD1. Unmatched junction bases numbered 12, after V lost 2 bases and J lost 6 bases. CDR3 length equals 16 residues. Germline CDR1 is SGHTA and CDR2 is FQGNSA. CDR3 nucleotides: TGTGCCAGCAGCTTACGACAGGGTAAAGGGCGGAATGGCTACACCTTC. Its translation is CASSLRQGKGRNGYTF.

The sample holds a few counts of this clonotype. V is TRBV7-6 and J is TRBJ1-5; 7 bases align to TRBD1. Germline CDR1 SGHVS, CDR2 FNYEAQ. The CDR3 extends over 16 amino acids. V lost 5 bases and J lost 4; bases outside the gene matches: 11. The CDR3 coding sequence is TGTGCCAGCAGCCTTTTGGAAGGGGGCGTAAATCAGCCCCAGCATTTT. Amino acids: CASSLLEGGVNQPQHF.